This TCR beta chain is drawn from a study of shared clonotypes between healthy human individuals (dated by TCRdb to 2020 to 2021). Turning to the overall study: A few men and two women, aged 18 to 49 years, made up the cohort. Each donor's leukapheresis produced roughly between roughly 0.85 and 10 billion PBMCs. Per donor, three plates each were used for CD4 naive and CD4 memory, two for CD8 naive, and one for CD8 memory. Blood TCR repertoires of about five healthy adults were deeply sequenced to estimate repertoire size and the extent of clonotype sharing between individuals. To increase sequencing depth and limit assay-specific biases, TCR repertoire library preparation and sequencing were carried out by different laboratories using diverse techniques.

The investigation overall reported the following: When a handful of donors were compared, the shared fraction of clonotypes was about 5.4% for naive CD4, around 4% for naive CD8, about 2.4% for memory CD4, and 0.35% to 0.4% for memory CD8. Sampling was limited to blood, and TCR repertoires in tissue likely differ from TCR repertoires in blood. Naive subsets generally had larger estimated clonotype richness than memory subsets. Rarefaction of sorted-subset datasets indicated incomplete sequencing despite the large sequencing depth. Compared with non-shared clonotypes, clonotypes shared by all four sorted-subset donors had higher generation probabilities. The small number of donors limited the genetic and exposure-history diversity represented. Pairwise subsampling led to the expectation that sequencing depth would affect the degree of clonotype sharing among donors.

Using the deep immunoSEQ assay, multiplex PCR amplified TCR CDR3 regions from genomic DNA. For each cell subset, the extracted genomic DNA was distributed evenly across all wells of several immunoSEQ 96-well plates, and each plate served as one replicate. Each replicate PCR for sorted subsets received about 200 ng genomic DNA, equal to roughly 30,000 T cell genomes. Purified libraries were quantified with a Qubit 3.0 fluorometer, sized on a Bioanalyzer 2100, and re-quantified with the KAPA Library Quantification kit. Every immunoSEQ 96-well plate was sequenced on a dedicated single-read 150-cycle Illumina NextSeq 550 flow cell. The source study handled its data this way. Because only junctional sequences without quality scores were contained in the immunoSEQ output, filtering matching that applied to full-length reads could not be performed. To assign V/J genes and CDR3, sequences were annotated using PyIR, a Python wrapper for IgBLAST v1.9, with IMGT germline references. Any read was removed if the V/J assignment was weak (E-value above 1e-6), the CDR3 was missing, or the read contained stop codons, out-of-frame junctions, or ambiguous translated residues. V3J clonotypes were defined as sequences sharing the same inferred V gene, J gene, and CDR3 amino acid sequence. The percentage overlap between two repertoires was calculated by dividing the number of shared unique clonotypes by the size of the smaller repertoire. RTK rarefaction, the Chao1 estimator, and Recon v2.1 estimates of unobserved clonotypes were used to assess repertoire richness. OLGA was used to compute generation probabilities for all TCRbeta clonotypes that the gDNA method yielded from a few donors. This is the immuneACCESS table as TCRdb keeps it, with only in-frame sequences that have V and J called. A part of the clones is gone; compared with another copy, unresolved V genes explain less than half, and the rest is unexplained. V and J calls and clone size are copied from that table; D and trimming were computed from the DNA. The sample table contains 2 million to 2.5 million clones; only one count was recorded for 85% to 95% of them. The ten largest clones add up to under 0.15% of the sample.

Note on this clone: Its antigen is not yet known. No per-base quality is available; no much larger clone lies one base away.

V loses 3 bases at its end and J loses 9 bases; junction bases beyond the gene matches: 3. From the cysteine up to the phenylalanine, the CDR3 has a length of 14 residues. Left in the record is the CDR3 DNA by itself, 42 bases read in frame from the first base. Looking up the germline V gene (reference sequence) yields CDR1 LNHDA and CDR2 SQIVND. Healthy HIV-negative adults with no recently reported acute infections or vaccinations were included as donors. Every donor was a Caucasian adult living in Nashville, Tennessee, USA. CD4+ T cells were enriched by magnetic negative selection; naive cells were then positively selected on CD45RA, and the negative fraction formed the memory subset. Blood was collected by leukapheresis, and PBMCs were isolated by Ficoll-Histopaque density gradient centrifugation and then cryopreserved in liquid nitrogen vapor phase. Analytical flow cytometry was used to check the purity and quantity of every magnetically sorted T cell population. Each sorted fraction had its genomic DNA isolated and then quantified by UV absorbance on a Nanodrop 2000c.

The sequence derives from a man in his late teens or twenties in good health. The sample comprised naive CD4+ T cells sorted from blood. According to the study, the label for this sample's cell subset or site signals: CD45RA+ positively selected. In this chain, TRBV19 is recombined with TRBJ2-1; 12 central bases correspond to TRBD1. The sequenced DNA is TGTGCCAGTAGTATTGGGACAGGGGGCGGTGAGCAGTTCTTC. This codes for CASSIGTGGGEQFF.